This T cell receptor beta chain came from a study of T cells and Merkel cell carcinoma outcomes. About this clone: Antigen: not known.

J lost 5 bases, V lost 3 bases, and 3 bases had no gene match. CDR3 length: 14 residues. Germline assignment: CDR1 LNHDA and CDR2 SQIVND (reference sequence). Some clones are missing from TCRdb's copy, which holds only in-frame ones; the method was immunoSEQ multiplex PCR. The data show 900 or so clones, about 92% seen once. Notes on the study in general: Merkel cell carcinoma outcomes were reportedly predicted by repertoire and T-cell density.

Sequences were obtained from tumor tissue from Merkel cell carcinoma. The clonotype comes from a human donor with Merkel cell carcinoma. The V call is TRBV19, the J call TRBJ1-1, with 10 nucleotides matching TRBD1. In DNA, the CDR3 is TGTGCCAGTAGTATTTGGGACAGGGGAACTGAAGCTTTCTTT. Residues: CASSIWDRGTEAFF.